The next 25 T cell receptor beta chains were all read from a single sample in a study of naive and memory T cell subsets (dated by TCRdb to about 2017). Using 3' ligation of a UMI-containing oligonucleotide to TCR cDNA, the study laid out a robust and sensitive protocol to amplify, sequence and analyze TCRs. Receptor libraries were prepared by 5' RACE. TCRdb names Illumina MiSeq as the instrument used. The ligated cDNA was amplified in four rounds of PCR with nested alpha and beta constant region primers together with the SP2 primer. TCRdb trimmed public reads at Q25 via fastp, called clones via MiXCR and kept in-frame beta chains. Every CDR3 protein is listed once, alongside the most common genes and DNA of its rows. The sample table records roughly 56,000 distinct CDR3 sequences; approximately 7.2% of these occur just once. About a tenth of the sample is in the top ten clones. The origin of the receptors is a male donor in good health.

The chain couples TRBV5-6 to TRBJ2-2, with 8 bases that match TRBD1. This CDR3 has 15 residues. CDR1 is SGHDT and CDR2 is YYEEEE in the germline V gene. V lost 4 bases to trimming and J lost 0 bases; unmatched junction nucleotides: 2. The CDR3 is CASSPGQANTGELFF. Here the CDR3 DNA reads TGTGCCAGCAGCCCGGGACAGGCGAACACCGGGGAGCTGTTTTTT.

This clonotype was counted at least ten times. The CDR3 DNA is TGTGCCATCAGTTCGGAGCCGGCCGAGAGCACCGGGGAGCTGTTTTTT. This translates into CAISSEPAESTGELFF. The genes are TRBV10-3 and TRBJ2-2; D gene unclear. Trimming stripped 5 bases from V and 4 bases from J, with 17 bases between. Per germline, CDR1 ENHRY and CDR2 SYGVKD. The CDR3 runs 16 residues.

This clonotype was counted a few times. The chain combines TRBV2 with TRBJ2-7; D might be TRBD1 or TRBD2, each matching 5 bases. V was shortened by 8 bases and J by 2 bases, with 16 bases between the two germline ends. CDR3 size: 14 residues. Germline values: CDR1 SNHLY, CDR2 FYNNEI. The CDR3 is CASSSGPNAYEQYF. The CDR3 DNA sequence: TGTGCCAGCTCCTCGGGACCGAACGCCTACGAGCAGTACTTC.

This clonotype was seen at least ten times. J is TRBJ1-4 and V is TRBV6-5; TRBD1 agrees at 8 bases. The CDR3 is 12 residues long. Germline values: CDR1 MNHEY, CDR2 SVGAGI. V gave up 6 bases and J gave up 10 bases; unmatched junction bases: 4. Written as DNA, the CDR3 is TGTGCCAGCAGCCGAGGACAGGGAAAACTGTTTTTT. This codes for CASSRGQGKLFF.

DNA for the CDR3: TGTGCCAGCTCCCCCGGGGGGCACGGGGGGCGGGAGGGCCACCCAGATACGCAGTATTTT. This translates into CASSPGGHGGREGHPDTQYF. The V call is TRBV6-6, the J call TRBJ2-3; TRBD2 matches at 9 bases. The CDR3 runs 20 residues. Germline V gives CDR1 MNHNY, CDR2 SVGAGI (reference sequence). The trim removed 8 bases at V and 4 bases at J, leaving 25 bases unmatched.

The table lists this clonotype with a few counts. The chain couples TRBV4-2 to TRBJ1-6; the match to TRBD1 covers 9 bases. The V segment lost 3 bases and the J segment 8 bases; nucleotides outside the gene matches: 17. Germline CDR1 LGHNA, CDR2 YNFKEQ. The CDR3 has 19 residues. The CDR3 DNA reads as TGTGCCAGCAGCCAGGTACAGGGGGCTCTGAGTTCGTACGATTCACCCCTCCACTTT. Translated: CASSQVQGALSSYDSPLHF.

This clonotype is medium-sized in the sample. The chain uses TRBV29-1 and TRBJ2-5; maybe TRBD2 (5 bases). Trimming shortened V by 2 bases and J by 7 bases, and 17 bases separated the two germline ends. Germline CDR1 and CDR2: SQVTM and ANQGSEA. This CDR3 region has 14 residues. CDR3 sequence: CSVEPQTDGRTQYF. CDR3 sequence (DNA): TGCAGCGTTGAACCCCAGACTGATGGGAGGACCCAGTACTTC.

The CDR3 region has the DNA TGTGCCAGCAGCCAAGAGGGAGGGATAGCGGGGGACTCCTACGAGCAGTACTTC. It specifies CASSQEGGIAGDSYEQYF. This chain connects TRBV3-1 to TRBJ2-7; 9 bases match TRBD2. The CDR3 covers 18 residues. J lost 0 bases, V lost 0 bases, and 9 bases had no gene match. Germline V gene sequence: CDR1 LGHDT, CDR2 YNNKEL (reference sequence).

This clonotype was seen repeatedly, ten times or more. The rearrangement uses TRBV21-1 and TRBJ1-1. TRBV21-1 constitutes a pseudogene. The CDR3 has 16 amino acids. CDR3 sequence reads: CASLPGGDCMNTEAFF. The DNA for the CDR3 is TGTGCCAGCCTTCCTGGAGGGGATTGCATGAACACTGAAGCTTTCTTT.

The sample holds a few counts of this clonotype. This CDR3 reads CSVLSDADTQYF. In nucleotides, the CDR3 is TGCAGCGTGCTCAGCGACGCAGATACGCAGTATTTT. The chain carries TRBV29-1 and TRBJ2-3, with D unresolved. This CDR3 contains 12 residues. V lost 6 bases, J lost 4 bases, and 11 bases lay in between. Germline V CDR1 and CDR2: SQVTM, ANQGSEA.

This clonotype was recorded a few times. This chain links TRBV6-2 or TRBV6-3 with TRBJ1-5; no reliable D call. The CDR3 spans 18 residues. Germline CDR1 is MNHEY and CDR2 is SVGEGT. Between the trimmed V and J ends, which lost 4 bases and 4 bases, there was a span of 23 bases. The CDR3 DNA sequence: TGTGCCAGCAGTTTCCCTGTCCGAGGCGCGGGGAAGAATCAGCCCCAGCATTTT. It encodes CASSFPVRGAGKNQPQHF.

This clonotype has just a few counts. The chain joins TRBV11-1 to TRBJ2-5; 7 positions match TRBD2. CDR1 is SGHAT and CDR2 is FQDESV in the germline V gene (reference sequence). V shed 5 bases, J shed 5 bases, and the junction held 14 bases outside the gene matches. The CDR3 has 16 amino acids. For the CDR3, the DNA is TGTGCCAGCAGCCTCTCGACCGGGACCGGGGGGGAGACCCAGTACTTC. Translated: CASSLSTGTGGETQYF.

CDR3 coding DNA: TGCAGCGTTGAATCGGGCCGCGGCAAAAACATTCAGTACTTC. Translated: CSVESGRGKNIQYF. This chain joins TRBV29-1 and TRBJ2-4, with unresolved D. The germline V gene has CDR1 SQVTM and CDR2 ANQGSEA. This CDR3 contains 14 residues. V was clipped by 2 bases and J by 3 bases, with 11 bases between them.

This clonotype was observed at least ten times. The gene calls are TRBV19 and TRBJ2-3; tentatively, D is TRBD1 (5 bases). CDR1 and CDR2 (germline): LNHDA, SQIVND (reference sequence). V lost 4 bases, J lost 0 bases, and 8 bases lay in between. The CDR3 has 14 amino acids. CDR3 nucleotides: TGTGCCAGTAGTACCCGGACAAGCACAGATACGCAGTATTTT. Protein: CASSTRTSTDTQYF.

This clonotype was observed a few times. The rearrangement uses TRBV5-8 and TRBJ2-5, with 8 nucleotides matching TRBD2. Per the germline V gene, CDR1 is SGHTS and CDR2 is YDEGEE. The J segment lost 1 base and the V segment lost 2 bases, leaving 13 bases of the junction unmatched. This CDR3 has 18 amino acids. The CDR3 region has the DNA TGTGCCAGCAGCTTCCCTGCGCCAGCGGGAGATCTCCAAGAGACCCAGTACTTC. Translated, it gives CASSFPAPAGDLQETQYF.

Remarks on this clonotype: This sequence may be a read error, since a much larger clone differs from it by one base. The chain carries TRBV19 and TRBJ1-5; D not certain. The CDR3 is 18 residues long. CDR1 and CDR2 (germline): LNHDA, SQIVND (reference sequence). The DNA of the CDR3 is TGTGCCAGTAGTATTGGTAGGGCCAGTGGATTGATTGATCAGCCCAAGCATTTT. Residues: CASSIGRASGLIDQPKHF.

This clonotype was seen at least ten times. The chain couples TRBV2 to TRBJ2-7, with 7 bases identical to TRBD2. V shed 9 bases, J shed 0 bases, and the junction held 14 bases outside the gene matches. This CDR3 has 16 amino acids. CDR1 and CDR2 from the germline V gene are SNHLY and FYNNEI. The CDR3 DNA is TGTGCCAGTTCCGACCCGGCGGGGGAGAGCTCCTACGAGCAGTACTTC. Protein: CASSDPAGESSYEQYF.

The chain carries TRBV20-1 and TRBJ2-5; TRBD1 matches at 7 bases. Germline V gene data show CDR1 as DFQATT and CDR2 as SNEGSKA (reference sequence). Germline trimming cut 6 bases from V and 4 bases from J; bases unmatched to any gene: 8. CDR3 length equals 13 residues. The CDR3 loop reads CSAIGQVGETQYF. The DNA of the CDR3 is TGCAGTGCCATCGGACAGGTTGGAGAGACCCAGTACTTC.

The table lists this clonotype with many counts. The chain employs TRBV5-1 and TRBJ2-1, with D possibly matching TRBD2 (6 bases). Germline assignment: CDR1 SGHRS and CDR2 YFSETQ. V was shortened by 4 bases and J by 1 base, with 12 bases between the two germline ends. CDR3 size: 15 residues. CDR3 loop: CASSPGGQSYNEQFF. DNA for the CDR3: TGCGCCAGCAGCCCTGGAGGGCAATCCTACAATGAGCAGTTCTTC.

This clonotype was recorded many times. The chain couples TRBV18 to TRBJ1-5; D remains ambiguous. CDR3 length: 16 amino acids. The V and J ends lost 0 bases and 0 bases respectively, with 9 bases between them. Germline V lookup: CDR1 KGHSH, CDR2 LQKENI. The CDR3 nucleotides read TGTGCCAGCTCACCACCCGCCGGGAATAGCAATCAGCCCCAGCATTTT. This gives the protein CASSPPAGNSNQPQHF.

This clonotype was detected ten times or more. The chain links TRBV6-5 to TRBJ2-7; 7 positions agree with TRBD1. V trimming: 2 bases; J trimming: 4 bases; junction bases outside the gene matches: 11. CDR3 length equals 16 residues. CDR1 MNHEY and CDR2 SVGAGI come from the germline V gene. The CDR3 coding sequence is TGTGCCAGCAGTTACCGACAGGGATTGGCCGATTACGAGCAGTACTTC. The encoded protein is CASSYRQGLADYEQYF.

The rearrangement joins TRBV28 to TRBJ2-4; no clear D. The V end lost 3 bases, the J end lost 6 bases, and 9 bases lay between the germline ends. Per germline, CDR1 MDHEN and CDR2 SYDVKM. CDR3 length: 13 residues. The CDR3 DNA reads as TGTGCCAGCAGTTTGGCGGTTAGAAACATTCAGTACTTC. As protein: CASSLAVRNIQYF.

This clonotype was recorded many times. For the CDR3, the DNA is TGCGCCAGCAGCCAAGATAGAGGGTTACGGTCTAGAAATGAGCAGTTCTTC. It specifies CASSQDRGLRSRNEQFF. The J gene is TRBJ2-1, the V gene TRBV4-1, with a weak D call TRBD2 (5 bases). Trimming removed 0 bases at V and 7 bases at J, with 19 bases between. The CDR3 spans 17 residues. Germline-derived CDR1 and CDR2 are MGHRA and YSYEKL.

This clonotype showed up just a few times. The rearrangement joins TRBV14 to TRBJ2-1; 11 positions agree with TRBD2. The length of the CDR3 is 16 residues. Germline V CDR1 and CDR2: SGHDN, FVKESK. V was pared by 4 bases and J by 8 bases, with 10 bases of the junction left unmatched. The CDR3 DNA reads TGTGCCAGCAGCCCAACATTTAGCGGGGGGGCCTATGAGCAGTTCTTC. Its translation: CASSPTFSGGAYEQFF.

This clonotype was detected a few times. The V call is TRBV4-2, the J call TRBJ1-1, with D unclear. The CDR3 is made up of 15 amino acids. Germline CDR1 LGHNA, CDR2 YNFKEQ. The germline V and J ends were trimmed by 5 bases and 5 bases, with 18 bases remaining between them. CDR3 nucleotide sequence: TGTGCCAGCAGCTCCCGCGGCAGGTCGAGAACTGAAGCTTTCTTT. It yields the protein CASSSRGRSRTEAFF.